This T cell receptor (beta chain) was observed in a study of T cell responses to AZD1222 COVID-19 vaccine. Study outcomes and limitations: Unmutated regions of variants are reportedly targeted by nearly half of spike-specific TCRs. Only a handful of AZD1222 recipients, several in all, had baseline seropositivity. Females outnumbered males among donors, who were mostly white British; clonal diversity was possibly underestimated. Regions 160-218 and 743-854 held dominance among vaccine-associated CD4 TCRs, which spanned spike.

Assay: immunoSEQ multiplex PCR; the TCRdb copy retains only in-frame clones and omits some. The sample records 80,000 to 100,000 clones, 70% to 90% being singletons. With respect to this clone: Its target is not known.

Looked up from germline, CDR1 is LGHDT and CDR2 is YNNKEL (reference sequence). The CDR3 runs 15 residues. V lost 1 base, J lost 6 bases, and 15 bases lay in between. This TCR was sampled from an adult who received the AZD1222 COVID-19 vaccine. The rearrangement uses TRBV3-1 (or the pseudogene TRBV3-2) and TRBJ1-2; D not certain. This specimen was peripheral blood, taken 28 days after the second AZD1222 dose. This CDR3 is CASSQVLHAEDGYTF. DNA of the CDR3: TGTGCCAGCAGCCAAGTTTTACATGCAGAGGATGGCTACACCTTC.